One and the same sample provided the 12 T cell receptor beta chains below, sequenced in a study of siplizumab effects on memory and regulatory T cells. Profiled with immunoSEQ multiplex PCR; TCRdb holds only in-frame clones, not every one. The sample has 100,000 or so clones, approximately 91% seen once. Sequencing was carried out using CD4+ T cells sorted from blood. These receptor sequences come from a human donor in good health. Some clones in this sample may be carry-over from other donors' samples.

The CDR3 sequence is CASSPLDTQYF. In DNA form, the CDR3 reads TGTGCCAGCAGCCCTCTGGATACGCAGTATTTT. The chain links TRBV7-3 to TRBJ2-3; no reliable D call. This CDR3 spans 11 amino acids. Between the trimmed V and J ends, which lost 5 bases and 6 bases, there was a span of 6 bases. Germline lookup yields CDR1 SGHTA and CDR2 FQGTGA.

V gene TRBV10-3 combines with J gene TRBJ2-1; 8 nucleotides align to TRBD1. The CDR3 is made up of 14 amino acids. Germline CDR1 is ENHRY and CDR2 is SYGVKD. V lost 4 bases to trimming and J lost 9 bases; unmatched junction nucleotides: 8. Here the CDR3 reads CAISVTGDGGEQFF. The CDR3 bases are TGTGCCATCAGTGTGACAGGGGACGGAGGTGAGCAGTTCTTC.

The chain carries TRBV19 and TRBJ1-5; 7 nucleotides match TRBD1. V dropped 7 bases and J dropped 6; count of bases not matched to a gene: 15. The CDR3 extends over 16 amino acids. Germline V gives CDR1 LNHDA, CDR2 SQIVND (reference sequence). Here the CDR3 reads CASTPKGGRGPQPQHF. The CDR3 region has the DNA TGTGCCAGTACCCCCAAAGGGGGTAGGGGGCCTCAGCCCCAGCATTTT.

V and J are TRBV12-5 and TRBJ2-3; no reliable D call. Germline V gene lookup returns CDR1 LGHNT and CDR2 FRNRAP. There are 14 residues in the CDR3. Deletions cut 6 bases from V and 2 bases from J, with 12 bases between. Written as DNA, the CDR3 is TGTGCTAGTGGGGACGGCTATTACACAGATACGCAGTATTTT. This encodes CASGDGYYTDTQYF.

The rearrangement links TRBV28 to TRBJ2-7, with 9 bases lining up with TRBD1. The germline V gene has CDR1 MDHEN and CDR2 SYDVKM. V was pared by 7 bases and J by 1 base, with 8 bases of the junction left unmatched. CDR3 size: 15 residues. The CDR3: CASTTTGGLSYEQYF. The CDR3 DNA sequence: TGTGCCAGCACCACGACAGGGGGTCTTTCCTACGAGCAGTACTTC.

CDR3 sequence (DNA): TGTGCCAGCAGCTCACTACTGGATTCGCAGTATTTT. The encoded protein is CASSSLLDSQYF. The gene calls are TRBV11-2 and TRBJ2-3; D is unclear. CDR3 length: 12 amino acids. V was trimmed by 4 bases and J by 10 bases, leaving 12 bases between them. CDR1 and CDR2 (germline): SGHAT, FQNNGV.

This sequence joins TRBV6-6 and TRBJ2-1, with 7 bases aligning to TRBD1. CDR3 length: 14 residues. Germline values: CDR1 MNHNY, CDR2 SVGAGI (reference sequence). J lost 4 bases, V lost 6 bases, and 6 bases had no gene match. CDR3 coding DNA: TGTGCCAGCAGCCTTGGGACAGATTACAATGAGCAGTTCTTC. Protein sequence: CASSLGTDYNEQFF.

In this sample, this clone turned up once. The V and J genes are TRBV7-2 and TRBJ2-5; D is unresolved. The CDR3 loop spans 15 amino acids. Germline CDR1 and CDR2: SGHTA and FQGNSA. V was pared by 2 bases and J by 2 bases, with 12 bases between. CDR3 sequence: CASSLSWTLQETQYF. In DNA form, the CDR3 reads TGTGCCAGCAGCTTAAGTTGGACCTTACAAGAGACCCAGTACTTC.

The CDR3 loop is CASSQRVTEAFF. The DNA for the CDR3 is TGTGCCAGCAGTCAAAGGGTTACTGAAGCTTTCTTT. The chain uses TRBV2 and TRBJ1-1; unclear D gene. The V gene's germline CDR1 is SNHLY and CDR2 FYNNEI. Between the trimmed V and J ends, which lost 5 bases and 5 bases, there was a span of 9 bases. The CDR3 consists of 12 residues.

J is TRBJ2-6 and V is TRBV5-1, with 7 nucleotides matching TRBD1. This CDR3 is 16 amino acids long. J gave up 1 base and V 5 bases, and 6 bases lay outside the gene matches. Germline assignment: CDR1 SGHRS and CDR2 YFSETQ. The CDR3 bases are TGCGCCAGCAGAAGGGGGCTACTGTCTGGGGCCAACGTCCTGACTTTC. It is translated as CASRRGLLSGANVLTF.

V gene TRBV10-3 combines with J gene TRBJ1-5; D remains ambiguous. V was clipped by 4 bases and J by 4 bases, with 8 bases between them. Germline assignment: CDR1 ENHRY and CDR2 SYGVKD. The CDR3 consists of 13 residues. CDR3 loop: CAISADANQPQHF. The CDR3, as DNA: TGTGCCATCAGTGCGGATGCAAATCAGCCCCAGCATTTT.

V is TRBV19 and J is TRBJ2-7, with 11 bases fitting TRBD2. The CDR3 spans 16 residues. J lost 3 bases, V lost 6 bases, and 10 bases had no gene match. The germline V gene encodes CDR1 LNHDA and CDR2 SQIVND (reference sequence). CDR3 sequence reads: CASSQRLAGTYYEQYF. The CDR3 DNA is TGTGCCAGTAGCCAACGACTAGCGGGGACGTACTACGAGCAGTACTTC.